The TCR beta chain under discussion was sequenced for a study of T cells in localized non-small cell lung cancer. Findings of the study overall: Without multi-region sequencing, intratumor heterogeneity could not be excluded. Among the tissues sampled, uninvolved adjacent lung had the highest T cell clonality, above tumor. When the top 100 tumor clones were examined, a median about 60 of them also appeared in the adjacent lung, which was paired and uninvolved.

In the case of this clone: What it binds is unknown.

Germline lookup yields CDR1 SGHVS and CDR2 FQNEAQ. The CDR3 extends over 11 amino acids. V lost 7 bases, J lost 13 bases, and 16 bases lay in between. Here immunoSEQ multiplex PCR was the method, and the copy in TCRdb shows in-frame clones only, minus some. The table has roughly 18,000 clones, approximately 83% seen once; the top ten hold 25%. The gene calls are TRBV7-8 and TRBJ1-2, with D possibly matching TRBD1 (5 bases). The specimen comprised peripheral blood, sampled before any cancer treatment. This receptor was taken from a female donor older than 55 with stage I lung adenocarcinoma. The CDR3 DNA follows: TGTGCCAGCACCAGGGACGGAGTTTGCACCTTC. Protein sequence: CASTRDGVCTF.